The rows below give T cell receptor beta chains drawn from one sample of a study of blood T cells in healthy people across ages. TCRdb redid the calling of the 5' RACE reads with MiXCR, one entry per CDR3 protein. The table has hundreds of thousands of distinct CDR3 sequences, approximately 60% seen once. The specimen was blood. These receptors came from a man in his forties in good health. The CDR3 runs from the conserved cysteine through the conserved F or W. A D gene is named only where the DNA matches it firmly. The size of a clone is reported for some rows only, either as once, few or many, or as a class for expanded clones.

cdr3_aa cdr3_nt clone_size j_call v_call d_call
CASSLGWGQLQFF TGTGCCAGCAGTTTGGGCTGGGGACAGCTGCAGTTCTTC NA TRBJ2-1 TRBV27 TRBD1
CSVVSNGYTF TGCAGCGTTGTTTCTAATGGCTACACCTTC NA TRBJ1-2 TRBV29-1 NA
CASQGPDREKLFF TGTGCCAGCCAGGGACCGGATCGAGAAAAACTGTTTTTT NA TRBJ1-4 TRBV28 NA
CASSQENQETQYF TGTGCCAGCAGTCAAGAAAACCAAGAGACCCAGTACTTC NA TRBJ2-5 TRBV28 NA
CSASSGSSRSGANVLTF TGCAGTGCTAGTAGCGGGAGTTCCCGCTCTGGGGCCAACGTCCTGACTTTC NA TRBJ2-6 TRBV20-1 TRBD2
CASSPSTGEGIPSTFF TGTGCCAGCAGCCCCTCGACAGGGGAGGGAATCCCTAGCACTTTCTTT NA TRBJ1-1 TRBV7-6 TRBD1
CSVTSGRGRYEQYF TGCAGCGTGACCAGCGGCAGGGGACGCTACGAGCAGTACTTC NA TRBJ2-7 TRBV29-1 NA
CASSDWEDTQYF TGTGCCAGCAGCGACTGGGAAGATACGCAGTATTTT few TRBJ2-3 TRBV11-1 NA
CASSYSNFEQYF TGTGCCAGCAGTTACTCGAATTTCGAGCAGTACTTC NA TRBJ2-7 TRBV6-2/TRBV6-3 NA
CASSTGGGTQYF TGTGCCAGCAGTACAGGGGGGGGGACCCAGTACTTC NA TRBJ2-5 TRBV12-3/TRBV12-4 NA
CASLGTADGEKLFF TGTGCCAGCTTGGGGACCGCAGATGGGGAAAAACTGTTTTTT many TRBJ1-4 TRBV7-8 NA
CASSLFAGTTYEQYF TGTGCCAGCAGCCTCTTCGCGGGCACCACCTACGAGCAGTACTTC NA TRBJ2-7 TRBV7-6 NA
CASRLQGGSNYGYTF TGTGCCAGCAGACTCCAGGGTGGGAGTAACTATGGCTACACCTTC NA TRBJ1-2 TRBV6-4 NA
CSVQAGQSSHEQYF TGCAGCGTTCAAGCGGGCCAGTCGAGTCATGAGCAGTACTTC NA TRBJ2-5 TRBV29-1 NA